Presented here are 24 T cell receptor beta chains from one specimen sequenced in a study of T cell responses to AZD1222 COVID-19 vaccine. Measured with immunoSEQ multiplex PCR; TCRdb has only the in-frame clones, and not every one. The repertoire holds 180,000 or so clones, with about 95% as singletons. The specimen comprised peripheral blood, sampled on day 0 of AZD1222 vaccination. These TCRs come from an adult in good health.

The CDR3 sequence is CASSQVSAPVNEQFF. Here the CDR3 DNA reads TGTGCCAGCAGCCAAGTTTCGGCGCCCGTAAATGAGCAGTTCTTC. The V gene is TRBV3-1 (or the pseudogene TRBV3-2), the J gene TRBJ2-1; D gene uncertain. Trimming left V 1 base short and J 7 bases short, with 14 bases between. Germline CDR1 is LGHDT and CDR2 is YNNKEL (reference sequence). The CDR3 loop spans 15 amino acids.

The J gene is TRBJ1-1, the V gene TRBV5-4; TRBD1 agrees at 7 bases. V was clipped by 4 bases and J by 2 bases; unmatched bases: 2. This CDR3 is built from 13 residues. Per germline, CDR1 SGHNT and CDR2 YYREEE (reference sequence). The CDR3 loop is CASSDRANTEAFF. Written as DNA, the CDR3 is TGTGCCAGCAGCGACAGGGCTAACACTGAAGCTTTCTTT.

The genes are TRBV4-1 and TRBJ1-5, with a weak D call TRBD1 (5 bases). From germline, CDR1 is MGHRA and CDR2 YSYEKL. The CDR3 covers 14 residues. The V end was cut by 0 bases, the J end by 5 bases, with 8 bases between. In DNA form, the CDR3 reads TGCGCCAGCAGCCAAGATTCGGGGGATCAGCCCCAGCATTTT. Translated, it gives CASSQDSGDQPQHF.

The chain employs TRBV28 and TRBJ1-1; D is unresolved. The CDR3 extends over 14 amino acids. The V gene lost 6 bases and the J gene lost 2 bases, with 13 bases spanning the gap. Germline assignment: CDR1 MDHEN and CDR2 SYDVKM. DNA of the CDR3: TGTGCCAGCAGCTTAACCGGGAAAAACACTGAAGCTTTCTTT. Protein: CASSLTGKNTEAFF.

The chain links TRBV14 to TRBJ2-3; D is possibly TRBD1 (6 bases). V dropped 0 bases and J dropped 3 bases, with 19 bases sitting between them. Germline-derived CDR1 and CDR2 are SGHDN and FVKESK. The CDR3 covers 18 residues. CDR3 bases: TGTGCCAGCAGCCAAGATGGAAATGGGGGCAGGGATACAGATACGCAGTATTTT. Encoded protein: CASSQDGNGGRDTDTQYF.

This clone ranks as medium-sized. The chain is built from TRBV10-2 and TRBJ2-7, with a possible D match to TRBD2 (6 bases). Germline values: CDR1 WSHSY, CDR2 SAAADI. The CDR3 is 13 residues long. V shed 6 bases and J shed 2 bases, with 11 bases lying between them. CDR3 nucleotide sequence: TGCGCCAGCAGGGGCGGGGCTACCTACGAGCAGTACTTC. Translation: CASRGGATYEQYF.

V is TRBV6-5 and J is TRBJ1-4; tentative D call: TRBD1 (6 bases). This CDR3 has 11 residues. Germline lookup yields CDR1 MNHEY and CDR2 SVGAGI. The V end lost 8 bases, the J end lost 11 bases, and 12 bases lay between the germline ends. CDR3: CASGGARKLFF. In DNA form, the CDR3 reads TGTGCCAGCGGGGGGGCGCGGAAACTGTTTTTT.

This chain joins TRBV25-1 and TRBJ1-2; TRBD1 matches at 7 bases. Trimming removed 1 base from V and 5 bases from J; junction bases left unmatched: 4. CDR3 length equals 14 residues. Germline assignment: CDR1 MGHDK and CDR2 SYGVNS. CDR3: CASSEFTGVYGYTF. DNA for the CDR3: TGTGCCAGCAGTGAATTCACAGGGGTATATGGCTACACCTTC.

For the CDR3, the DNA is TGTGCCAGCAGCCCAGACCTCGCGAGCTACGAGCAGTACTTC. Its protein is CASSPDLASYEQYF. The genes are TRBV14 and TRBJ2-7; D gene uncertain. In germline, CDR1 is SGHDN, CDR2 FVKESK. Trimming stripped 4 bases from V and 3 bases from J, with 13 bases between. The CDR3 sequence is 14 residues long.

V gene TRBV28 combines with J gene TRBJ1-2; weak D call: TRBD1 (5 bases). This CDR3 contains 12 residues. Germline V gene sequence: CDR1 MDHEN, CDR2 SYDVKM. The V end was cut by 5 bases, the J end by 5 bases, with 9 bases between. The CDR3 reads CASSTGGYGYTF. The DNA of the CDR3 is TGTGCCAGCAGTACGGGGGGGTATGGCTACACCTTC.

The rearrangement joins TRBV5-1 to TRBJ2-1; 9 nucleotides line up with TRBD2. Germline V gives CDR1 SGHRS, CDR2 YFSETQ. The V and J ends lost 4 bases and 10 bases, in that order; junction bases with no gene match: 9. This CDR3 has 14 amino acids. The CDR3 loop is CASSVAGGRGEQFF. The CDR3 DNA follows: TGCGCCAGCAGCGTCGCGGGAGGGCGGGGAGAGCAGTTCTTC.

The rearrangement joins TRBV5-1 to TRBJ2-7, with a possible D match to TRBD1 (6 bases). Germline V gives CDR1 SGHRS, CDR2 YFSETQ. The CDR3 loop spans 15 amino acids. Trimming pared 4 bases from V and 3 bases from J, leaving 17 bases between. The CDR3 nucleotides read TGCGCCAGCAGCCGGAACAGGGATACCTTCTACGAGCAGTACTTC. Translation gives CASSRNRDTFYEQYF.

The chain couples TRBV13 to TRBJ2-1; TRBD2 matches 12 bases. CDR1 is PRHDT, CDR2 FYEKMQ, per germline (reference sequence). Unmatched junction bases numbered 7, after V lost 4 bases and J lost 9 bases. The CDR3 runs 15 residues. The CDR3 loop is CASSSGLAGSGEQFF. Here the CDR3 DNA reads TGTGCCAGCAGCTCGGGACTAGCGGGCTCGGGTGAGCAGTTCTTC. The full variable domain, in which reference TRBV13 and TRBJ2-1 provide the parts outside the CDR3, is AAGVIQSPRHLIKEKRETATLKCYPIPRHDTVYWYQQGPGQDPQFLISFYEKMQSDKGSIPDRFSAQQFSDYHSELNMSSLELGDSALYFCASSSGLAGSGEQFFGPGTRLTVL.

This chain uses TRBV30 with TRBJ2-5; a possible D gene is TRBD2 (7 bases). The CDR3 covers 17 residues. Trimming took 0 bases from V and 7 from J, leaving 24 bases between them. Germline CDR1 GTSNPN, CDR2 SVGIG (reference sequence). The chain's CDR3 is CAWSVRGGSRGLGTQYF. In nucleotides, the CDR3 is TGTGCCTGGAGTGTACGAGGCGGGAGTAGGGGGTTGGGGACCCAGTACTTC.

CDR3 amino acids: CASSFTGLLTPLHF. The CDR3 DNA follows: TGTGCCAGCAGCTTCACGGGACTTCTCACACCCCTCCACTTT. The chain links TRBV28 to TRBJ1-6; D might be TRBD1 (5 bases). The CDR3 is 14 residues long. Trimming took 6 bases from V and 11 from J, leaving 17 bases between them. From germline, CDR1 is MDHEN and CDR2 SYDVKM.

The J gene is TRBJ1-1, the V gene TRBV6-1; the D is unclear. Trimming left V 3 bases short and J 11 bases short, with 13 bases between. Germline V lookup: CDR1 MNHNS, CDR2 SASEGT. This CDR3 has 12 residues. The CDR3 nucleotides are TGTGCCAGCAGTGAGATGCCTACGGCGGCTTTCTTT. Residues: CASSEMPTAAFF.

The CDR3 nucleotides read TGTGCCAGCAGCATCGAAATCGGGACTGAAGCTTTCTTT. It is translated as CASSIEIGTEAFF. This chain links TRBV4-2 with TRBJ1-1; D is uncertain. The V end was cut by 5 bases, the J end by 5 bases, with 12 bases between. The germline V gene has CDR1 LGHNA and CDR2 YNFKEQ. The CDR3 contains 13 residues.

The rearrangement uses TRBV7-7 and TRBJ2-1; 8 bases map to TRBD1. CDR1 is SSHAT and CDR2 is FNYEAQ in the germline V gene (reference sequence). Trimming removed 5 bases from V and 9 bases from J; junction bases left unmatched: 15. This CDR3 has 16 amino acids. The CDR3 DNA reads as TGTGCCAGCAGCGCCGATCGACAGGGGAGGTCAAGTGAGCAGTTCTTC. This gives the protein CASSADRQGRSSEQFF. Full variable domain (rest looked up from reference TRBV7-7 and TRBJ2-1): GAGVSQSPRYKVTKRGQDVTLRCDPISSHATLYWYQQALGQGPEFLTYFNYEAQPDKSGLPSDRFSAERPEGSISTLTIQRTEQRDSAMYRCASSADRQGRSSEQFFGPGTRLTVL.

The chain couples TRBV7-7 to TRBJ2-2; no clear D gene. V was cut by 3 bases and J by 1 base, with 9 bases left in between. The CDR3 covers 15 residues. The V gene's germline CDR1 is SSHAT and CDR2 FNYEAQ (reference sequence). CDR3 residues: CASSFRLENTGELFF. Written as DNA, the CDR3 is TGTGCCAGCAGCTTCCGACTGGAGAACACCGGGGAGCTGTTTTTT.

The CDR3 loop reads CASSLGQAHTEAFF. The CDR3 DNA follows: TGCGCCAGCAGCTTGGGACAGGCCCACACTGAAGCTTTCTTT. The chain employs TRBV5-1 and TRBJ1-1, with TRBD1 as a possible D gene (6 bases). V lost 0 bases and J 3 bases, leaving 9 bases between the germline ends. The CDR3 has 14 amino acids. Germline assignment: CDR1 SGHRS and CDR2 YFSETQ.

This sequence joins TRBV5-4 and TRBJ1-1; D is unclear. The CDR3 spans 15 residues. Looked up from germline, CDR1 is SGHNT and CDR2 is YYREEE (reference sequence). The germline V and J ends were trimmed by 4 bases and 1 base, with 14 bases remaining between them. The CDR3 DNA follows: TGTGCCAGCAGCCTCCCCGTCAGTCCGAACACTGAAGCTTTCTTT. Translation: CASSLPVSPNTEAFF.

The chain uses TRBV30 and TRBJ2-3; TRBD1 matches 10 bases. This CDR3 comprises 15 residues. The V gene's germline CDR1 is GTSNPN and CDR2 SVGIG (reference sequence). Trimming at V came to 5 bases and at J to 2 bases, leaving 7 bases not matched to a gene. Here the CDR3 DNA reads TGTGCCTGGGGGGGGACAGGGGCTCTCACAGATACGCAGTATTTT. This encodes CAWGGTGALTDTQYF. Together with reference TRBV30 and TRBJ2-3, the CDR3 gives the full variable domain: SQTIHQWPATLVQPVGSPLSLECTVEGTSNPNLYWYRQAAGRGLQLLFYSVGIGQISSEVPQNLSASRPQDRQFILSSKKLLLSDSGFYLCAWGGTGALTDTQYFGPGTRLTVL.

This chain uses TRBV7-8 with TRBJ1-1, with D perhaps TRBD1 (5 bases). The V gene lost 8 bases and the J gene lost 0 bases, with 16 bases spanning the gap. The CDR3 consists of 15 residues. Germline CDR1 is SGHVS and CDR2 is FQNEAQ. The CDR3 loop is CASGGGITMNTEAFF. The CDR3 DNA is TGTGCCAGCGGGGGGGGGATTACCATGAACACTGAAGCTTTCTTT.

The chain uses TRBV7-2 and TRBJ2-3; TRBD2 matches at 8 bases. This CDR3 region has 15 residues. CDR1 is SGHTA, CDR2 FQGNSA, per germline. The ends lost 4 bases at V and 10 bases at J; junction bases unmatched: 13. The CDR3 here is CASSYRGREAHPQYF. As DNA, the CDR3 is TGTGCCAGCAGCTACCGAGGGCGGGAGGCCCATCCGCAGTATTTT. Together with reference TRBV7-2 and TRBJ2-3, the CDR3 gives the full variable domain: GAGVSQSPSNKVTEKGKDVELRCDPISGHTALYWYRQSLGQGLEFLIYFQGNSAPDKSGLPSDRFSAERTGGSVSTLTIQRTQQEDSAVYLCASSYRGREAHPQYFGPGTRLTVL.